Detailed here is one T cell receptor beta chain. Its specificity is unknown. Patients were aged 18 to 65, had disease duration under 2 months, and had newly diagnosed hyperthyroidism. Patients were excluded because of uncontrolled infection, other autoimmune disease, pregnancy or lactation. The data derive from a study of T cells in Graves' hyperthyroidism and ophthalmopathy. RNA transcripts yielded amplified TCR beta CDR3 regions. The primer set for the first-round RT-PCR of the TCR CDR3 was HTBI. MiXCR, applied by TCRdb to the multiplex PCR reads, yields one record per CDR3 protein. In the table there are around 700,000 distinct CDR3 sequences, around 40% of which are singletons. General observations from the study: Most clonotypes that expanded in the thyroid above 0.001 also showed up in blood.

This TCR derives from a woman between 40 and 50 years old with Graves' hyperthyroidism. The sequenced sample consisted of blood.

CDR3 residues: CSVGRGRNEETQYF. Here the CDR3 DNA reads TGCAGCGTTGGGAGGGGCAGGAACGAAGAGACCCAGTACTTC. V is TRBV29-1 and J is TRBJ2-7, with TRBD2 as a possible D gene (6 bases). The end of the DNA aligns better with TRBJ2-5, so the J call may be wrong. This CDR3 has 14 amino acids. The germline gives CDR1 SQVTM, CDR2 ANQGSEA.